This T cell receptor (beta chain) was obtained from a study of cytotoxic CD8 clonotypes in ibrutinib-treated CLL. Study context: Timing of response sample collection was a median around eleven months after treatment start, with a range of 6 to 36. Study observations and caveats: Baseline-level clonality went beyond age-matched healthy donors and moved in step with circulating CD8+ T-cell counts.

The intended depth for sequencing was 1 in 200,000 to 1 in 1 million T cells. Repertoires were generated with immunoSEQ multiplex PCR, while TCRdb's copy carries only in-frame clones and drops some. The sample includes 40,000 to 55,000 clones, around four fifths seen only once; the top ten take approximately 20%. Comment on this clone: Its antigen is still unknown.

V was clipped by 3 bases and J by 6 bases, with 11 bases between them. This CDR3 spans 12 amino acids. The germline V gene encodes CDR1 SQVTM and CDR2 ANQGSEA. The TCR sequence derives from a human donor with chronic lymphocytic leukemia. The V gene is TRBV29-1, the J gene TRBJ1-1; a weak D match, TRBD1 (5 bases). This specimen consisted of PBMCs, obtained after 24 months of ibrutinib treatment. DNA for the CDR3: TGCAGCGTTGAGAGTGCGGGGCCTGAAGCTTTCTTT. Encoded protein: CSVESAGPEAFF.